The 22 T cell receptor beta chains reported below all come from one sample, sequenced in a study of CD8 T cell repertoires and HIV-1 epitope variants. Their antigen targets remain unknown. TCRdb's copy holds only in-frame clones and misses some; the assay was immunoSEQ multiplex PCR. The data show about 2,800 clones, under 75% seen once. The source material was cultured CD8+ T cells derived from PBMCs. The source is a male donor with HIV.

This clone was counted once. The genes are TRBV5-1 and TRBJ2-5; no definite D call. CDR3 length equals 15 residues. With 0 bases removed from V and 1 base from J, the gap between germline ends came to 10 bases. Germline values: CDR1 SGHRS, CDR2 YFSETQ. CDR3 DNA sequence: TGCGCCAGCAGCTTGGGGCCGACGGCCCAAGAGACCCAGTACTTC. Protein product: CASSLGPTAQETQYF.

The CDR3 nucleotides read TGTGCCAGTAGTGTCGACAGGGGGGGGACCAAAAACATTCAGTACTTC. This gives the protein CASSVDRGGTKNIQYF. The chain uses TRBV19 and TRBJ2-4; 9 positions match TRBD1. Germline CDR1 LNHDA, CDR2 SQIVND (reference sequence). This CDR3 contains 16 residues. The V and J ends lost 5 bases and 2 bases, in that order; junction bases with no gene match: 7.

The CDR3 region is CASSSEAGMNTGELFF. In nucleotides, the CDR3 is TGCGCCAGCAGCTCTGAGGCGGGGATGAACACCGGGGAGCTGTTTTTT. The V gene is TRBV5-1, the J gene TRBJ2-2; perhaps TRBD2 as D (6 bases). The CDR3 is 16 residues long. V lost 3 bases and J 1 base, leaving 13 bases between the germline ends. Germline V gives CDR1 SGHRS, CDR2 YFSETQ.

The chain is built from TRBV6-5 and TRBJ2-1; D not certain. Germline V gene lookup returns CDR1 MNHEY and CDR2 SVGAGI. V lost 4 bases to trimming and J lost 6 bases, with 13 bases between them. There are 14 residues in the CDR3. The chain's CDR3 is CASSSLGRSNEQFF. CDR3 DNA sequence: TGTGCCAGCAGTTCCCTCGGCAGGTCCAATGAGCAGTTCTTC.

The J gene is TRBJ1-3, the V gene TRBV30; 7 bases line up with TRBD1. V lost 5 bases and J lost 0; bases outside the gene matches: 7. CDR3 length: 15 amino acids. Per germline, CDR1 GTSNPN and CDR2 SVGIG (reference sequence). CDR3 amino acids: CAWSRDSGSGNTIYF. CDR3 DNA: TGTGCCTGGTCCCGGGACAGTGGCTCTGGAAACACCATATATTTT.

This chain links TRBV6-5 with TRBJ2-3; D is possibly TRBD1 or TRBD2 (5 bases each). The CDR3 length is 13 residues. V was pared by 8 bases and J by 4 bases, with 13 bases between. Germline V lookup: CDR1 MNHEY, CDR2 SVGAGI. CDR3 in amino acids: CASGVGDADTQYF. The CDR3 DNA reads TGTGCCAGCGGGGTGGGGGACGCAGATACGCAGTATTTT.

The chain combines TRBV7-2 with TRBJ2-7, with TRBD2 matching over 8 bases. Trimming took 2 bases from V and 2 from J; bases not matched to a gene: 2. The CDR3 spans 14 residues. CDR1 is SGHTA, CDR2 FQGNSA, per germline. CDR3 nucleotide sequence: TGTGCCAGCAGCTTAATAGCGGGGACCTACGAGCAGTACTTC. Translated: CASSLIAGTYEQYF.

The chain joins TRBV5-4 to TRBJ1-1, with D unclear. Germline V gene data show CDR1 as SGHNT and CDR2 as YYREEE (reference sequence). V lost 9 bases to trimming and J lost 4 bases, with 13 bases between them. This CDR3 region has 12 residues. CDR3 amino acids: CATRVEGTEAFF. CDR3 nucleotides: TGTGCCACGCGGGTTGAGGGCACTGAAGCTTTCTTT.

The CDR3 here is CASSLGTGAYGYTF. In DNA, the CDR3 is TGCGCCAGCAGCTTGGGGACAGGGGCCTATGGCTACACCTTC. The genes are TRBV5-1 and TRBJ1-2; 9 nucleotides agree with TRBD1. Losses at the gene ends were 0 bases for V and 4 bases for J; bases not matched to a gene: 1. This CDR3 has 14 amino acids. The V gene's germline CDR1 is SGHRS and CDR2 YFSETQ.

V gene TRBV18 combines with J gene TRBJ1-2; D is undetermined. Between the trimmed V and J ends, which lost 6 bases and 10 bases, there was a span of 12 bases. Germline V lookup: CDR1 KGHSH, CDR2 LQKENI. The CDR3 loop spans 11 amino acids. The chain's CDR3 is CASSQSGDYTF. The CDR3 region has the DNA TGTGCCAGCTCCCAGTCCGGGGACTACACCTTC.

The CDR3 region is CASSQDRRGLAGGTFTDTQYF. The CDR3 DNA sequence: TGCGCCAGCAGCCAAGATCGTCGGGGCCTAGCGGGGGGGACTTTCACAGATACGCAGTATTTT. The genes are TRBV4-3 and TRBJ2-3, with 12 bases identical to TRBD2. The J segment lost 2 bases and the V segment lost 0 bases, leaving 15 bases of the junction unmatched. The CDR3 has 21 amino acids. Germline assignment: CDR1 LGHNA and CDR2 YSLEER.

The chain combines TRBV28 with TRBJ2-7; D unresolved. The V gene's germline CDR1 is MDHEN and CDR2 SYDVKM. The CDR3 runs 14 residues. Trimming removed 5 bases from V and 0 bases from J, with 11 bases in between. CDR3 sequence: CASSLLLISYEQYF. CDR3 bases: TGTGCCAGCAGTCTTCTCTTGATCTCCTACGAGCAGTACTTC.

The chain combines TRBV18 with TRBJ2-5; no definite D call. Germline assignment: CDR1 KGHSH and CDR2 LQKENI. The CDR3 is made up of 18 amino acids. V lost 0 bases to trimming and J lost 0 bases, with 17 bases between them. The CDR3 reads CASSPPQAGPLYQETQYF. In DNA, the CDR3 is TGTGCCAGCTCACCACCGCAGGCAGGACCGCTTTACCAAGAGACCCAGTACTTC.

This chain connects TRBV9 to TRBJ2-3; either TRBD1 or TRBD2 may supply D (5 bases each). The CDR3 sequence is 16 residues long. V was clipped by 4 bases and J by 1 base, with 16 bases between them. Germline assignment: CDR1 SGDLS and CDR2 YYNGEE. The CDR3 nucleotides are TGTGCCAGCAGCCCCGGGACGGCGCCCCGCACAGATACGCAGTATTTT. Translating gives CASSPGTAPRTDTQYF. Full variable domain (rest looked up from reference TRBV9 and TRBJ2-3): DSGVTQTPKHLITATGQRVTLRCSPRSGDLSVYWYQQSLDQGLQFLIQYYNGEERAKGNILERFSAQQFPDLHSELNLSSLELGDSALYFCASSPGTAPRTDTQYFGPGTRLTVL.

This clone was recorded a few times. The V call is TRBV2, the J call TRBJ2-1; D remains ambiguous. The CDR3 has 11 residues. V gave up 10 bases and J gave up 7 bases, with 11 bases separating them. Germline-derived CDR1 and CDR2 are SNHLY and FYNNEI. DNA for the CDR3: TGTGCCACCTACGAGAGGAATGAGCAGTTCTTC. Encoded protein: CATYERNEQFF.

The chain is built from TRBV5-1 and TRBJ2-2, with 7 nucleotides matching TRBD1. From germline, CDR1 is SGHRS and CDR2 YFSETQ. The ends lost 0 bases at V and 4 bases at J; junction bases unmatched: 3. The CDR3 totals 15 residues. Here the CDR3 DNA reads TGCGCCAGCAGCTTGGACAGGGGTCCCACCGGGGAGCTGTTTTTT. It specifies CASSLDRGPTGELFF. Full variable domain (remainder filled in from reference TRBV5-1 and TRBJ2-2): KAGVTQTPRYLIKTRGQQVTLSCSPISGHRSVSWYQQTPGQGLQFLFEYFSETQRNKGNFPGRFSGRQFSNSRSEMNVSTLELGDSALYLCASSLDRGPTGELFFGEGSRLTVL.

The V and J genes are TRBV10-3 and TRBJ1-5; unclear D gene. V lost 2 bases and J lost 6, with 8 bases in between. Per the germline V gene, CDR1 is ENHRY and CDR2 is SYGVKD. The length of the CDR3 is 13 residues. The CDR3 nucleotides are TGTGCCATCAGTGAGGAAAGCGGTCAGCCCCAGCATTTT. This codes for CAISEESGQPQHF.

V usage is TRBV7-6 and J usage is TRBJ2-3; TRBD2 matches 9 bases. The CDR3 is made up of 18 amino acids. The J segment lost 0 bases and the V segment lost 0 bases, leaving 7 bases of the junction unmatched. CDR1 is SGHVS, CDR2 FNYEAQ, per germline. In DNA form, the CDR3 reads TGTGCCAGCAGCTTAGCGCGGGCTAGCGGGACGAGCACAGATACGCAGTATTTT. Its translation is CASSLARASGTSTDTQYF.

J is TRBJ2-1 and V is TRBV5-1; D not resolved. Germline V lookup: CDR1 SGHRS, CDR2 YFSETQ. This CDR3 is built from 13 residues. Trimming took 1 base from V and 7 from J, leaving 9 bases between them. CDR3 sequence reads: CASSLSRKNEQFF. Here the CDR3 DNA reads TGCGCCAGCAGCTTGTCCAGAAAAAATGAGCAGTTCTTC.

The V gene is TRBV11-1, the J gene TRBJ2-7; 8 nucleotides line up with TRBD1. The germline V gene encodes CDR1 SGHAT and CDR2 FQDESV (reference sequence). J lost 0 bases, V lost 5 bases, and 6 bases had no gene match. The CDR3 totals 15 residues. In DNA form, the CDR3 reads TGTGCCAGCAGCCTTACAGGGGGTTACTCCTACGAGCAGTACTTC. It translates to CASSLTGGYSYEQYF. The variable domain in full, with the rest retrieved from reference TRBV11-1 and TRBJ2-7, is EAEVAQSPRYKITEKSQAVAFWCDPISGHATLYWYRQILGQGPELLVQFQDESVVDDSQLPKDRFSAERLKGVDSTLKIQPAELGDSAMYLCASSLTGGYSYEQYFGPGTRLTVT.

The V and J genes are TRBV27 and TRBJ2-3, with TRBD2 as a possible D gene (5 bases). The V gene's germline CDR1 is MNHEY and CDR2 SMNVEV (reference sequence). Trimming pared 3 bases from V and 6 bases from J, leaving 16 bases between. There are 15 residues in the CDR3. The CDR3 spells CASSFWGGSGDTQYF. The CDR3, as DNA: TGTGCCAGCAGTTTTTGGGGTGGCTCGGGGGATACGCAGTATTTT.

The table lists this clone with a few counts. The V and J genes are TRBV2 and TRBJ2-2; TRBD2 agrees at 13 bases. The junction had 4 bases not matched to a gene; V was cut back by 6 bases and J by 6 bases. The CDR3 has 15 amino acids. Germline CDR1 SNHLY, CDR2 FYNNEI. The CDR3 loop is CASRGTSGVSGELFF. In DNA form, the CDR3 reads TGTGCCAGCAGAGGGACTAGCGGGGTATCCGGGGAGCTGTTTTTT.